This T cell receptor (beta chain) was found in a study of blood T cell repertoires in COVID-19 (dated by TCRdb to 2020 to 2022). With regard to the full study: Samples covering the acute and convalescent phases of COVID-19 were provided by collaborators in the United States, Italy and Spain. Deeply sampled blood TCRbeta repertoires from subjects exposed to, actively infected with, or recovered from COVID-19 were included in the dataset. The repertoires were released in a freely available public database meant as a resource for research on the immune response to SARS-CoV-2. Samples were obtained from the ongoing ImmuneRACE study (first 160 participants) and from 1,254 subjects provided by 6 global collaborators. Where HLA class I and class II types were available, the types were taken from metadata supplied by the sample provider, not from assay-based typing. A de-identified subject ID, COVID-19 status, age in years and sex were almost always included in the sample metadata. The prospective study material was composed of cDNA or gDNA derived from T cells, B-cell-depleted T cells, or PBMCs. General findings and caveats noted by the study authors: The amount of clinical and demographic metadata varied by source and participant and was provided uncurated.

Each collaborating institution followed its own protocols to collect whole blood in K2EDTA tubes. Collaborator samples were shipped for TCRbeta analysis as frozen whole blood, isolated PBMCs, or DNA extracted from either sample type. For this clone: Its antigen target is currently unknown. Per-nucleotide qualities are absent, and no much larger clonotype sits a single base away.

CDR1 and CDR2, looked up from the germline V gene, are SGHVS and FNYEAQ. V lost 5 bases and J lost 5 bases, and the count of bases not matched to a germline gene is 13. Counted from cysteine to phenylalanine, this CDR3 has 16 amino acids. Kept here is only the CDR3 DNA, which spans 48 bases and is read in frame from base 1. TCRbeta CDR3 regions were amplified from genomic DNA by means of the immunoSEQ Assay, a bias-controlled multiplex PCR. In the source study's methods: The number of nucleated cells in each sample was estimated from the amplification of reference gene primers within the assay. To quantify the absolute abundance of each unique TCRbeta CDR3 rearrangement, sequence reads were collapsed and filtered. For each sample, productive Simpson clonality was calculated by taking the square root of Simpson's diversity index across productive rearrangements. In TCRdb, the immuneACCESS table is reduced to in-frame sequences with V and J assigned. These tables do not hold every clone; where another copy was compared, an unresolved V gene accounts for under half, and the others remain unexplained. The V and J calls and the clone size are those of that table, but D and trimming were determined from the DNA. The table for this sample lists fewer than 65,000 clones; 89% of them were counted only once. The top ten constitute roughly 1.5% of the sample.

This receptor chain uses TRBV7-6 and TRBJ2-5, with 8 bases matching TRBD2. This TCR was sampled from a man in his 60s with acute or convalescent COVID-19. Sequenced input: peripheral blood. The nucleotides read TGTGCCAGCAGCCCCCTGGTAGCGGGGACGGGGGAGACCCAGTACTTC. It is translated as CASSPLVAGTGETQYF.